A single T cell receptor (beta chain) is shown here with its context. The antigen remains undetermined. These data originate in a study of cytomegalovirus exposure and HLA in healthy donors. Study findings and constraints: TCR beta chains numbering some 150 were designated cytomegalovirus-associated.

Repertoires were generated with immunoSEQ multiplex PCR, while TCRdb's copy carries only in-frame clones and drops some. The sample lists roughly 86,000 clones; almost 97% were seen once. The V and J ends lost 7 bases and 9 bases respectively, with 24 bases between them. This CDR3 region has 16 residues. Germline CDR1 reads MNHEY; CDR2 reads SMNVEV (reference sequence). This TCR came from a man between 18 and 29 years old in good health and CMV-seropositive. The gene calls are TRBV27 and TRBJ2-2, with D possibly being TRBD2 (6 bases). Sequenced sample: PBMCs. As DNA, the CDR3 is TGTGCCAGCAACCCGGCGGGGCCGGGGACCAACAGGGAGCTGTTTTTT. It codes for CASNPAGPGTNRELFF.